The text below deals with one TCR beta chain. Germline V CDR1 and CDR2: SGHAT, FQDESV (reference sequence). Trimming cost V 6 bases and J 5 bases; bases outside gene matches: 14. This CDR3 has 18 amino acids. Researchers amplified the TCR beta CDR3 regions from RNA transcripts. Researchers ran a first-round RT-PCR on the TCR CDR3 using the HTBI primer set. TCRdb re-called the multiplex PCR reads through MiXCR, storing one row per CDR3 protein. The sample lists 600,000 to 700,000 distinct CDR3 sequences, around 15% occurring once. The data stem from a study of T cells in Graves' hyperthyroidism and ophthalmopathy. Study-level background: Peripheral blood was taken when the disease was first diagnosed, before any treatment began.

Any patient presenting with uncontrolled infection, other autoimmune disease, pregnancy or lactation was left out. Clinical symptoms, serum thyroxine and TRAb, thyroid ultrasound and orbital computed tomography together formed the diagnostic basis. Input material: blood. The sequence came from a woman aged 40-49 years with Graves' ophthalmopathy. This chain uses TRBV11-1 with TRBJ2-2; 11 bases agree with TRBD2. The CDR3 spells CASSHDRTSGRGTGELFF. DNA of the CDR3: TGTGCCAGCAGTCACGACCGGACTAGCGGGCGGGGGACCGGGGAGCTGTTTTTT.